Below are 26 T cell receptor beta chains sequenced from a single sample in a study of shared clonotypes between healthy human individuals. The table came from immunoSEQ multiplex PCR; TCRdb's copy has only in-frame clones and leaves some out. The sample lists fewer than 700,000 clones; roughly four fifths were seen once. The material sequenced was PBMCs. These receptors were collected from a woman in her thirties or forties in good health. Some clones in this sample may be carry-over from other donors' samples.

This clone was observed a few times. V gene TRBV2 combines with J gene TRBJ1-5; D might be TRBD1 (5 bases). From germline, CDR1 is SNHLY and CDR2 FYNNEI. V was pared by 4 bases and J by 7 bases, with 14 bases between. The CDR3 extends over 14 amino acids. The CDR3 DNA is TGTGCCAGCAGTGCGGGGGAGCGACGCCAGCCCCAGCATTTT. This translates into CASSAGERRQPQHF. Looking up the rest from reference TRBV2 and TRBJ1-5 gives the full variable domain: EPEVTQTPSHQVTQMGQEVILRCVPISNHLYFYWYRQILGQKVEFLVSFYNNEISEKSEIFDDQFSVERPDGSNFTLKIRSTKLEDSAMYFCASSAGERRQPQHFGDGTRLSIL.

The V call is TRBV7-2, the J call TRBJ1-2; the D gene is possibly TRBD1 (6 bases). Trimming pared 2 bases from V and 2 bases from J, leaving 15 bases between. Germline lookup yields CDR1 SGHTA and CDR2 FQGNSA. The CDR3 is 16 amino acids. This CDR3 is CASSLRSGALNYGYTF. CDR3 coding DNA: TGTGCCAGCAGCTTAAGATCAGGGGCGCTAAACTATGGCTACACCTTC.

This clone was counted a single time. This chain links TRBV7-9 with TRBJ2-5; TRBD1 matches at 7 bases. The J call may be incorrect, as the DNA end agrees better with TRBJ2-7. Germline V gives CDR1 SEHNR, CDR2 FQNEAQ (reference sequence). The CDR3 runs 15 residues. CDR3 sequence reads: CASSFTGASSYEQYF. The CDR3 coding sequence is TGTGCCAGCAGCTTTACAGGGGCGAGCTCCTACGAGCAGTACTTC.

The rearrangement links TRBV4-1 to TRBJ1-4; D unresolved. The germline gives CDR1 MGHRA, CDR2 YSYEKL. CDR3 length: 15 amino acids. Trimming pared 1 base from V and 4 bases from J, leaving 10 bases between. The CDR3 coding sequence is TGCGCCAGCAGCCAAGTCCCCTGGGGTAATGAAAAACTGTTTTTT. Protein: CASSQVPWGNEKLFF.

This chain joins TRBV28 and TRBJ1-5; D unresolved. The ends were cut back, 6 bases at V and 2 bases at J, with 8 bases in the middle. The CDR3 length is 13 residues. Looked up from germline, CDR1 is MDHEN and CDR2 is SYDVKM. CDR3 nucleotide sequence: TGTGCCAGCAGCAGATCCCGCAATCAGCCCCAGCATTTT. Translating it yields CASSRSRNQPQHF.

The rearrangement links TRBV19 to TRBJ2-5, with D maybe TRBD2 (6 bases). Germline lookup yields CDR1 LNHDA and CDR2 SQIVND (reference sequence). This CDR3 is built from 15 residues. V was cut by 3 bases and J by 0 bases, with 11 bases left in between. The CDR3 DNA reads TGTGCCAGTAGTATCTCAAGCGGGCACCAAGAGACCCAGTACTTC. This sequence encodes CASSISSGHQETQYF.

The rearrangement joins TRBV7-3 to TRBJ2-5; TRBD1 matches at 9 bases. There are 14 residues in the CDR3. The junction had 6 bases not matched to a gene; V was cut back by 5 bases and J by 5 bases. The germline gives CDR1 SGHTA, CDR2 FQGTGA. CDR3 in DNA: TGTGCCAGCAGCCCCACAGGGGGCGCCGAGACCCAGTACTTC. Protein sequence: CASSPTGGAETQYF. Supplemented by reference TRBV7-3 and TRBJ2-5, the full variable domain reads GAGVSQTPSNKVTEKGKYVELRCDPISGHTALYWYRQSLGQGPEFLIYFQGTGAADDSGLPNDRFFAVRPEGSVSTLKIQRTERGDSAVYLCASSPTGGAETQYFGPGTRLLVL.

The chain is built from TRBV7-2 and TRBJ2-2, with no clear D. V lost 1 base, J lost 7 bases, and 13 bases lay in between. CDR3 size: 15 residues. Germline loops: CDR1 SGHTA, CDR2 FQGNSA. CDR3 loop: CASSLVGELSGELFF. In nucleotides, the CDR3 is TGTGCCAGCAGCTTAGTCGGAGAGCTTAGCGGGGAGCTGTTTTTT.

This clone was counted only a few times. The rearrangement joins TRBV4-2 to TRBJ2-1; 12 positions match TRBD2. Germline assignment: CDR1 LGHNA and CDR2 YNFKEQ. The V and J ends lost 4 bases and 7 bases, in that order; junction bases with no gene match: 8. The CDR3 covers 16 residues. Written as DNA, the CDR3 is TGTGCCAGCAGCCGAGCGACTAGCGGGAGTGGGAATGAGCAGTTCTTC. Translating gives CASSRATSGSGNEQFF.

The gene calls are TRBV7-3 and TRBJ2-1; D is uncertain. CDR3 size: 14 residues. Looked up from germline, CDR1 is SGHTA and CDR2 is FQGTGA. Trimming shortened V by 5 bases and J by 8 bases, and 16 bases separated the two germline ends. The CDR3 spells CASSLTAGSHEQFF. The CDR3 coding sequence is TGTGCCAGCAGCCTCACCGCCGGGTCCCATGAGCAGTTCTTC.

CDR3 loop: CASSFTAGVADTQYF. The CDR3 coding sequence is TGTGCCAGCAGCTTCACAGCGGGAGTTGCAGATACGCAGTATTTT. V usage is TRBV7-3 and J usage is TRBJ2-3, with 8 positions matching TRBD2. Germline loops: CDR1 SGHTA, CDR2 FQGTGA. The V gene end was trimmed by 3 bases and the J gene end by 4 bases; junction bases not matched to a gene: 6. The CDR3 runs 15 residues.

The J gene is TRBJ2-4, the V gene TRBV4-1; unclear D gene. The V end was cut by 5 bases, the J end by 0 bases, with 5 bases between. The CDR3 runs 13 residues. Germline CDR1 reads MGHRA; CDR2 reads YSYEKL. The CDR3 nucleotides read TGCGCCAGCAGCGGCGGAGCCAAAAACATTCAGTACTTC. Its translation: CASSGGAKNIQYF.

The gene calls are TRBV7-2 and TRBJ2-2; 9 nucleotides agree with TRBD2. This CDR3 contains 16 residues. Germline CDR1 SGHTA, CDR2 FQGNSA. Trimming removed 7 bases from V and 7 bases from J; junction bases left unmatched: 13. The CDR3 region is CASTPPSGILYGELFF. Written as DNA, the CDR3 is TGTGCCAGCACCCCACCTAGCGGGATTTTGTACGGGGAGCTGTTTTTT.

V usage is TRBV5-1 and J usage is TRBJ2-7; D is unclear. The V gene's germline CDR1 is SGHRS and CDR2 YFSETQ. V shed 1 base and J shed 5 bases, with 10 bases lying between them. There are 13 residues in the CDR3. CDR3 bases: TGCGCCAGCAGCTTGTCACAAATCCACGAGCAGTACTTC. Encoded protein: CASSLSQIHEQYF.

CDR3 loop: CASSFSGGSDEQYF. The CDR3 region has the DNA TGCGCCAGCAGCTTTTCAGGGGGCAGCGACGAGCAGTACTTC. This rearrangement joins TRBV5-1 to TRBJ2-7; 8 bases map to TRBD1. This CDR3 is 14 amino acids long. Trimming at V came to 2 bases and at J to 5 bases, leaving 6 bases not matched to a gene. Germline assignment: CDR1 SGHRS and CDR2 YFSETQ.

This clone has just a few counts. Other DNA sequences of this sample code for an identical CDR3. The genes are TRBV28 and TRBJ1-5, with D tentatively TRBD1 (5 bases). The CDR3 spans 12 residues. V dropped 6 bases and J dropped 6 bases, with 9 bases sitting between them. Germline values: CDR1 MDHEN, CDR2 SYDVKM. This CDR3 is CASSSGGQPQHF. CDR3 sequence (DNA): TGTGCCAGCAGCTCCGGGGGTCAGCCCCAGCATTTT.

A few counts support this clone. This chain joins TRBV20-1 and TRBJ1-2; D is possibly TRBD1 (6 bases). Germline V CDR1 and CDR2: DFQATT, SNEGSKA (reference sequence). The CDR3 loop spans 11 amino acids. V lost 4 bases, J lost 8 bases, and 11 bases lay in between. The CDR3 coding sequence is TGCAGTGCTACGCCAGGGGACGGCTACACCTTC. It encodes CSATPGDGYTF.

The chain recombines TRBV9 with TRBJ2-5; 8 bases match TRBD2. The germline CDR1 and CDR2 sequences are SGDLS and YYNGEE. With V trimmed by 4 bases and J by 7 bases, 9 bases remained unmatched. The CDR3 length is 14 residues. CDR3 residues: CASSSSTSVVTQYF. CDR3 bases: TGTGCCAGCAGCTCATCGACTAGCGTGGTGACCCAGTACTTC.

Turning to this clone: This likely stems from a read error, as it lies one base from a far larger clone. V gene TRBV29-1 combines with J gene TRBJ1-1, with D perhaps matching TRBD1 (5 bases). The CDR3 is 14 residues long. Trimming cost V 7 bases and J 5 bases, with 20 bases left between them. Germline-derived CDR1 and CDR2 are SQVTM and ANQGSEA. CDR3 sequence reads: CSAALGTAGTEAFF. CDR3 sequence (DNA): TGCAGCGCAGCACTCGGGACGGCGGGTACTGAAGCTTTCTTT.

This clone was seen once. The chain uses TRBV5-5 and TRBJ1-2; 8 nucleotides align to TRBD1. The germline V gene encodes CDR1 SGHKS and CDR2 YYEKEE (reference sequence). The CDR3 runs 15 residues. V lost 4 bases to trimming and J lost 8 bases; unmatched junction nucleotides: 13. CDR3 sequence reads: CASSPGPGQVQGYTF. The CDR3 bases are TGTGCCAGCAGCCCGGGACCGGGACAGGTTCAAGGCTACACCTTC.

This clone was detected a few times. The rearrangement joins TRBV27 to TRBJ2-1; no firm D call. Germline V gene lookup returns CDR1 MNHEY and CDR2 SMNVEV (reference sequence). V lost 2 bases and J lost 6, with 14 bases in between. There are 15 residues in the CDR3. CDR3 residues: CASSLRKGSGNEQFF. In DNA, the CDR3 is TGTGCCAGCAGTTTACGTAAGGGATCGGGCAATGAGCAGTTCTTC.

The chain joins TRBV6-1 to TRBJ2-5; 9 bases match TRBD2. The CDR3 length is 16 residues. J lost 2 bases, V lost 4 bases, and 8 bases had no gene match. Germline lookup yields CDR1 MNHNS and CDR2 SASEGT. The CDR3 DNA is TGTGCCAGCAGTGCCCTGACTAGCGGAACACAAGAGACCCAGTACTTC. Translated, it gives CASSALTSGTQETQYF.

V usage is TRBV18 and J usage is TRBJ2-6, with 8 bases that match TRBD1. The CDR3 runs 20 residues. Germline CDR1 KGHSH, CDR2 LQKENI. With 5 bases clipped from V and 1 base from J, the junction kept 16 bases outside the gene matches. The CDR3 reads CASSSNSLGQVASGANVLTF. CDR3 nucleotide sequence: TGTGCCAGCTCATCGAACTCCTTGGGACAGGTAGCGTCTGGGGCCAACGTCCTGACTTTC.

J is TRBJ2-1 and V is TRBV30; unclear D gene. The CDR3 is 15 amino acids. The V end was cut by 0 bases, the J end by 0 bases, with 9 bases between. CDR1 is GTSNPN, CDR2 SVGIG, per germline (reference sequence). For the CDR3, the DNA is TGTGCCTGGAGTGTACTTGCTAACTCCTACAATGAGCAGTTCTTC. Translated, it gives CAWSVLANSYNEQFF.

CDR3 sequence reads: CASSELGTGSIEGYTF. The CDR3 DNA follows: TGTGCCAGCAGTGAACTGGGTACAGGGAGCATTGAGGGCTACACCTTC. The chain joins TRBV6-1 to TRBJ1-2; TRBD1 might be the D (6 bases). Trimming removed 2 bases at V and 8 bases at J, with 21 bases between. Germline lookup yields CDR1 MNHNS and CDR2 SASEGT. The CDR3 loop spans 16 amino acids.

In its sample, this clone was seen once. This chain joins TRBV2 and TRBJ2-1; 8 bases are shared with TRBD2. CDR3 length: 15 residues. Unmatched junction bases numbered 3, after V lost 2 bases and J lost 3 bases. The germline gives CDR1 SNHLY, CDR2 FYNNEI. CDR3 bases: TGTGCCAGCAGTGAACTAGCGGGTTTCTACAATGAGCAGTTCTTC. Encoded protein: CASSELAGFYNEQFF.